This is a list of T cell receptor beta chains from one sample in a study of shared clonotypes between healthy human individuals. Here immunoSEQ multiplex PCR was the method, and the copy in TCRdb shows in-frame clones only, minus some. The table records 2 million to 2.5 million clones, around 92% of them present only once. The sequenced material came from naive CD4+ T cells from PBMCs. The origin of the receptors is a man younger than 35 in good health. Some clones in this sample may be carry-over from other donors' samples. Both conserved end residues are part of each CDR3. The D gene is left open where the match is weak.

D: -; V: TRBV6-5; J: TRBJ2-7; CDR3: CASSYSVIAAPYEQYF
D: -; V: TRBV10-3; J: TRBJ1-2; CDR3: CAITRDNNYGYTF
D: TRBD1; V: TRBV28; J: TRBJ1-3; CDR3: CATITRDRAISGNTIYF
D: TRBD1; V: TRBV30; J: TRBJ1-2; CDR3: CAWSVQGGTVTGYTF
D: TRBD1; V: TRBV4-1; J: -; CDR3: CASSRGQGRYEQYF
D: TRBD1; V: TRBV28; J: TRBJ1-2; CDR3: CASRPPGQGRFADGYTF
D: -; V: TRBV4-2; J: TRBJ2-7; CDR3: CASSQGGPSPREQYF
D: TRBD1; V: TRBV5-4; J: TRBJ1-2; CDR3: CASSSDRASYGYTF
D: -; V: TRBV19; J: TRBJ2-6; CDR3: CASSIGSHSGANVLTF
D: TRBD2; V: TRBV7-2; J: TRBJ2-1; CDR3: CASSLDSSGREQFF
D: -; V: TRBV5-1; J: TRBJ2-7; CDR3: CASSSMASVGVVEQYF
D: TRBD2; V: TRBV5-4; J: TRBJ2-3; CDR3: CASSLKLAGGPDTQYF
D: -; V: TRBV19; J: TRBJ1-5; CDR3: CASRNGRGHQPQHF
D: TRBD1; V: TRBV9; J: TRBJ1-1; CDR3: CASSPGQGTEAFF
D: -; V: TRBV5-4; J: -; CDR3: CASSPGDRPYEQYF
D: TRBD2; V: TRBV7-2; J: TRBJ2-4; CDR3: CASSFTASGGYGNIQYF
D: TRBD1; V: TRBV5-1; J: TRBJ2-7; CDR3: CASSLGGQGSSYEQYF
D: -; V: TRBV18; J: TRBJ2-7; CDR3: CASSSTGYAEQYF
D: -; V: TRBV30; J: TRBJ1-5; CDR3: CAWSTGTYSNQPQHF
D: -; V: TRBV27; J: TRBJ1-1; CDR3: CASSPGTHRDTEAFF
D: -; V: TRBV5-1; J: TRBJ2-3; CDR3: CASSLDAEDTQYF